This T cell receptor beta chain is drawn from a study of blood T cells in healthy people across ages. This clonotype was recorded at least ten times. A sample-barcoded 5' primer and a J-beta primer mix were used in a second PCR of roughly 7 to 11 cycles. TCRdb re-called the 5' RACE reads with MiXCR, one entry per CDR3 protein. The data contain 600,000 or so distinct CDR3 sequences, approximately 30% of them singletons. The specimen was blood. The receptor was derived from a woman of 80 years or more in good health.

CDR3 sequence reads: CASSRQGSILNRNQPQHF. Here the CDR3 DNA reads TGTGCCAGCAGTCGACAGGGTTCGATATTAAATCGCAATCAGCCCCAGCATTTT. The chain combines TRBV5-6 with TRBJ1-5, with 7 bases matching TRBD1. V gave up 5 bases and J gave up 2 bases; unmatched junction bases: 16. The CDR3 runs 18 residues. Germline CDR1 is SGHDT and CDR2 is YYEEEE. The full variable domain, rest sourced from reference TRBV5-6 and TRBJ1-5, is DAGVTQSPTHLIKTRGQQVTLRCSPKSGHDTVSWYQQALGQGPQFIFQYYEEEERQRGNFPDRFSGHQFPNYSSELNVNALLLGDSALYLCASSRQGSILNRNQPQHFGDGTRLSIL.